The 8 T cell receptor beta chains below were found in one sample sequenced in a study of beta chain features in type 1 diabetes (dated by TCRdb to 2016 to 2018). Libraries were prepared through the immunoSEQ multiplex PCR assay. All of the isolated RNA was reverse transcribed with the High Capacity cDNA Reverse Transcription Kit, so expressed TCRB transcripts were sequenced. The immuneACCESS repertoire file appears here via TCRdb, limited to in-frame rearrangements. These files lack a portion of the clones; in checked studies, under half of the deficit traces to unresolved V genes, and the cause of the others is not known. The sample profile shows over 700,000 clones; about a sixth of them were found once. Around 0.02% of the sample rests with the top ten. Sequenced sample: naive CD4+ T cells from blood. Sample cell subset or site, as interpreted from the label and publication: true naive CD4+ T cells. Receptors were obtained from a woman aged 18-29 years in good health.

V gene TRBV7-9 combines with J gene TRBJ2-5, with D possibly matching TRBD1 (6 bases). With 0 bases removed from V and 2 bases from J, the gap between germline ends came to 16 bases. This CDR3 region has 17 residues. Germline CDR1 is SEHNR and CDR2 is FQNEAQ (reference sequence). CDR3 region: CASSLAGGRQVQETQYF. In nucleotides, the CDR3 is TGTGCCAGCAGCTTAGCAGGTGGACGACAGGTTCAAGAGACCCAGTACTTC.

The chain combines TRBV6-6 with TRBJ1-2, with D unclear. Germline CDR1 and CDR2: MNHNY and SVGAGI (reference sequence). Deletions cut 8 bases from V and 0 bases from J, with 10 bases between. The CDR3 sequence is 13 residues long. CDR3 residues: CASGRQANYGYTF. CDR3 bases: TGTGCCAGCGGACGTCAAGCTAACTATGGCTACACCTTC.

The rearrangement links TRBV6-5 to TRBJ1-5; 8 bases are shared with TRBD1. Germline CDR1 reads MNHEY; CDR2 reads SVGAGI. This CDR3 has 13 amino acids. Trimming cost V 9 bases and J 4 bases; bases outside gene matches: 5. Here the CDR3 DNA reads TGTGCCAGTGGACAGGGAGGGAATCAGCCCCAGCATTTT. This gives the protein CASGQGGNQPQHF.

The V and J genes are TRBV18 and TRBJ1-1; TRBD1 is a possible D gene (5 bases). The V and J ends lost 5 bases and 5 bases respectively, with 18 bases between them. The CDR3 extends over 15 amino acids. Per the germline V gene, CDR1 is KGHSH and CDR2 is LQKENI. The CDR3 DNA reads TGTGCCAGCTCATCCTCTTCCGGGGAGGGGACTGAAGCTTTCTTT. As protein: CASSSSSGEGTEAFF.

This clone was seen more than once but under ten times. The chain combines TRBV28 with TRBJ1-4, with D possibly TRBD1 on 5 matching bases. Germline loops: CDR1 MDHEN, CDR2 SYDVKM. The CDR3 sequence is 14 residues long. V lost 6 bases, J lost 9 bases, and 17 bases lay in between. This chain's CDR3 is CASREGTTRKKLFF. The CDR3 nucleotides read TGTGCCAGCAGAGAAGGGACCACGCGGAAAAAACTGTTTTTT.

This sequence joins TRBV5-1 and TRBJ2-1; D is undetermined. V lost 0 bases to trimming and J lost 0 bases, with 10 bases between them. The length of the CDR3 is 16 residues. Germline-derived CDR1 and CDR2 are SGHRS and YFSETQ. The CDR3 loop reads CASSLARTLSYNEQFF. CDR3 in DNA: TGCGCCAGCAGCTTGGCCAGGACGCTCTCCTACAATGAGCAGTTCTTC.

This clone occurred a few times. The chain uses TRBV15 and TRBJ1-4; 9 nucleotides align to TRBD1. V lost 2 bases, J lost 3 bases, and 4 bases stayed unmatched. CDR1 is LNHNV, CDR2 YYDKDF, per germline (reference sequence). The CDR3 is 16 amino acids. Written as DNA, the CDR3 is TGTGCCACCAGCAGAACAGGGGGCTCGGCTAATGAAAAACTGTTTTTT. The encoded protein is CATSRTGGSANEKLFF.

This chain uses TRBV5-1 with TRBJ2-1, with 10 positions matching TRBD2. V dropped 8 bases and J dropped 6; count of bases not matched to a gene: 11. Per germline, CDR1 SGHRS and CDR2 YFSETQ. There are 15 residues in the CDR3. Here the CDR3 DNA reads TGCGCCAGTCATCCGGGACTAGCGACCTCCAATGAGCAGTTCTTC. The encoded protein is CASHPGLATSNEQFF.